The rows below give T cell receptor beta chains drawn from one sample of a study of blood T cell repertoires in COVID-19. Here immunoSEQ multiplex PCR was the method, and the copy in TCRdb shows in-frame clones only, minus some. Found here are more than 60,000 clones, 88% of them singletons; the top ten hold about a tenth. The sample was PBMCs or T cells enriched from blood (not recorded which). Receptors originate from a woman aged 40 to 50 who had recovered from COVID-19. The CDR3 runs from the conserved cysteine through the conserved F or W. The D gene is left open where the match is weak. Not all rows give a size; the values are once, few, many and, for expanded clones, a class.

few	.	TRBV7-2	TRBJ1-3	CASSAPRGNSGNTIYF	TGTGCCAGCAGCGCCCCCCGAGGGAACTCTGGAAACACCATATATTTT
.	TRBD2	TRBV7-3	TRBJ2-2	CASSLNSGGPNTGELFF	TGTGCCAGCAGCTTAAACAGCGGGGGGCCGAACACCGGGGAGCTGTTTTTT
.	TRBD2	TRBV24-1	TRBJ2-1	CATSDFPAGGSYNEQFF	TGTGCCACCAGTGATTTCCCAGCGGGGGGCTCCTACAATGAGCAGTTCTTC
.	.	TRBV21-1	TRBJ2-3	CASSEDGSTQGVSTDTQYF	TGTGCCAGCTCAGAGGACGGGTCTACACAGGGGGTTAGCACAGATACGCAGTATTTT
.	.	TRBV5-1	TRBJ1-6	CASSSGQDNSPLHF	TGCGCCAGCAGCTCCGGACAAGATAATTCACCCCTCCACTTT
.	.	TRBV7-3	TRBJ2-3	CASSRQADPSTDTQYF	TGTGCCAGCAGCCGACAGGCTGATCCTAGCACAGATACGCAGTATTTT
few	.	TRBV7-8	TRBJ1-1	CASRALRVSGATEAFF	TGTGCCAGCAGGGCCCTTCGGGTAAGCGGAGCCACTGAAGCTTTCTTT
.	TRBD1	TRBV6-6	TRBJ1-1	CASSPRQGLNTEAFF	TGTGCCAGCAGTCCCCGACAGGGTTTGAACACTGAAGCTTTCTTT
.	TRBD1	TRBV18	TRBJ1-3	CASSPPTGGLATIYF	TGTGCCAGCTCACCACCGACAGGGGGCTTGGCCACCATATATTTT
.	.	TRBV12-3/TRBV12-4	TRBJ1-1	CASTIGGKAFF	TGTGCCAGCACCATCGGGGGGAAAGCTTTCTTT
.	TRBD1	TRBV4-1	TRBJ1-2	CASSPPQTGPGYGYTF	TGCGCCAGCAGTCCCCCCCAGACAGGGCCGGGCTATGGCTACACCTTC
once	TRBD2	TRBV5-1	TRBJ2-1	CASALAGDHNEQFF	TGCGCCAGCGCTTTGGCGGGGGACCACAATGAGCAGTTCTTC
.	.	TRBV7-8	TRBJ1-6	CASSLAVGRSMSPLHF	TGTGCCAGCAGCTTAGCGGTGGGCCGCTCAATGTCACCCCTCCACTTT
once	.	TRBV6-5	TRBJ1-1	CASSFRGSEAFF	TGTGCCAGCAGTTTTAGGGGTTCTGAAGCTTTCTTT
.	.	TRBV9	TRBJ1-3	CASSGQVLSGNTIYF	TGTGCCAGCAGCGGACAGGTCCTCTCTGGAAACACCATATATTTT
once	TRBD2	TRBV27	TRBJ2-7	CASTERGGYEQYF	TGTGCCAGCACGGAGCGGGGGGGGTACGAGCAGTACTTC
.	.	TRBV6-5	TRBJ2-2	CASGEHTGELFF	TGTGCCAGCGGGGAGCACACCGGGGAGCTGTTTTTT
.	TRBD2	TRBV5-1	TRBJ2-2	CASSLAGGNTGELFF	TGCGCCAGCAGCTTGGCGGGGGGAAACACCGGGGAGCTGTTTTTT
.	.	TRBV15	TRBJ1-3	CATSRDLASGNTIYF	TGTGCCACCAGCAGAGATCTGGCCTCTGGAAACACCATATATTTT
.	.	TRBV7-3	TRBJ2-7	CASSLFSGSSYEQYF	TGTGCCAGCAGCTTATTCAGCGGCAGCTCCTACGAGCAGTACTTC
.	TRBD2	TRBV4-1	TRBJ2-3	CASSQEGKAASGVRGTQYF	TGCGCCAGCAGCCAAGAGGGGAAGGCAGCTAGCGGGGTTCGGGGTACGCAGTATTTT
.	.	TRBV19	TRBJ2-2	CASSPQTVGELFF	TGTGCCAGTAGTCCACAGACAGTCGGGGAGCTGTTTTTT
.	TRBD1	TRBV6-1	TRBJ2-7	CASSDQGVSYEQYF	TGTGCCAGCAGTGACCAGGGGGTCTCCTACGAGCAGTACTTC
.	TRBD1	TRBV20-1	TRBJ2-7	CSADRGHEQYF	TGCAGTGCAGACAGGGGTCACGAGCAGTACTTC
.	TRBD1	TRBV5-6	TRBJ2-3	CASSPGTGPTDTQYF	TGTGCCAGCAGCCCTGGGACAGGGCCCACAGATACGCAGTATTTT
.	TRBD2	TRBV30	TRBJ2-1	CAWSVSGADNEQFF	TGTGCCTGGAGTGTTAGCGGGGCCGACAATGAGCAGTTCTTC
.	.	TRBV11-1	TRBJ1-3	CASSLTSGNTIYF	TGTGCCAGCAGCTTAACTTCTGGAAACACCATATATTTT
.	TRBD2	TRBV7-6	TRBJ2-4	CASSFGPPIQRGAGSIQYF	TGTGCCAGCAGCTTTGGTCCCCCCATCCAGCGGGGGGCCGGTAGCATTCAGTACTTC
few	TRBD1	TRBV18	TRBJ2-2	CASSPFTTGGSTGELFF	TGTGCCAGCTCACCATTCACGACAGGGGGATCCACCGGGGAGCTGTTTTTT